This T cell receptor beta chain was identified during a study of cytotoxic CD8 clonotypes in ibrutinib-treated CLL. On this clone: The target antigen is unknown.

Study-level results: Once treatment began, public clonotypes, which were uncommon, contracted or stayed stable. Sample timing was unmatched between remission and later-progressing patients; lymph nodes unstudied. Clonality rose at ibrutinib response and fell back toward baseline at progression.

This CDR3 has 13 amino acids. Only in-frame clones appear in the TCRdb table, and some are missing; sequencing was by immunoSEQ multiplex PCR. Of 250,000 to 350,000 clones listed, roughly 76% are singletons. This receptor was taken from a human donor with chronic lymphocytic leukemia. The chain uses TRBV1 and TRBJ1-6. TRBV1 is a pseudogene locus. The sample in question was PBMCs, obtained at disease progression, from a patient treated with ibrutinib. The CDR3 nucleotides are TGCACCAGCAGCCGAGCGAGGGTTTCACCCCTCCACTTT. Translating gives CTSSRARVSPLHF.